Only one count was recorded for the clone carrying this TCR beta chain. The length of the CDR3 is 16 residues. The V gene end was trimmed by 5 bases and the J gene end by 10 bases; junction bases not matched to a gene: 15. Looked up from germline, CDR1 is KGHDR and CDR2 is SFDVKD. The data originate from a study of blood T cell repertoires in COVID-19. Study overall: Nucleic acid was either cDNA or gDNA, and it came from T cells, B-cell-depleted T cells, or PBMCs.

The table came from immunoSEQ multiplex PCR; TCRdb's copy has only in-frame clones and leaves some out. The data contain approximately 50,000 clones, 82% of them singletons. The chain couples TRBV24-1 to TRBJ2-1; 8 positions match TRBD2. The origin of this receptor is an elderly man with COVID-19, enrolled during active disease. The source material was peripheral blood. The CDR3 DNA follows: TGTGCCACCAGTGCTCATGGCACTAGCGGTGGGTCCGAGCAGTTCTTC. It specifies CATSAHGTSGGSEQFF.